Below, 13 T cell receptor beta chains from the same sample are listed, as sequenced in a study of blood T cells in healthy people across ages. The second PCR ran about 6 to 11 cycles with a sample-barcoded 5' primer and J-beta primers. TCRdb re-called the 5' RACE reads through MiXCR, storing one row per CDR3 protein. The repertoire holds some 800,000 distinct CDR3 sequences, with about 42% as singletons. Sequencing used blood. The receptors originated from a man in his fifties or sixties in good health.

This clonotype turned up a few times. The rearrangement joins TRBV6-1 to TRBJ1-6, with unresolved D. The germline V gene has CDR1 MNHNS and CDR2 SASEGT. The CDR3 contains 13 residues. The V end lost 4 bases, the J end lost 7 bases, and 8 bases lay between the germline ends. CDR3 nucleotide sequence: TGTGCCAGCAGTGGTACCTGGAATTCACCCCTCCACTTT. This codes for CASSGTWNSPLHF.

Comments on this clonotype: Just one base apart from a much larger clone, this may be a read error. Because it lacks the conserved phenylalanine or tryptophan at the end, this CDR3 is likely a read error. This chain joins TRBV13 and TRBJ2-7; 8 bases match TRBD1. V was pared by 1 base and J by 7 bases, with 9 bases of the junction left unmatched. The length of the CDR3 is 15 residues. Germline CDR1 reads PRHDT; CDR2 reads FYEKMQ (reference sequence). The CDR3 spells CASSLVQGATGEQYY. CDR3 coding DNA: TGTGCCAGCAGCTTAGTCCAGGGGGCGACGGGTGAGCAGTACTAC.

The CDR3 loop reads CSAVDSSYEQFF. DNA for the CDR3: TGCAGTGCTGTAGACAGCTCCTACGAGCAGTTCTTC. The chain combines TRBV20-1 with TRBJ2-7; D perhaps matches TRBD1 (5 bases). The tail of the sequence fits TRBJ2-1 better, so the J call may be wrong. The CDR3 spans 12 residues. Germline CDR1 reads DFQATT; CDR2 reads SNEGSKA (reference sequence).

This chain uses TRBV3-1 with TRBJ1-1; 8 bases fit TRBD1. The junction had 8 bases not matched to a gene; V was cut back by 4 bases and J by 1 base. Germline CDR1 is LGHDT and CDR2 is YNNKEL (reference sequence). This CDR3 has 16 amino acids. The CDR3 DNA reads TGTGCCAGCAGCCCAACGGGACAGGTGACGAACACTGAAGCTTTCTTT. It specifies CASSPTGQVTNTEAFF.

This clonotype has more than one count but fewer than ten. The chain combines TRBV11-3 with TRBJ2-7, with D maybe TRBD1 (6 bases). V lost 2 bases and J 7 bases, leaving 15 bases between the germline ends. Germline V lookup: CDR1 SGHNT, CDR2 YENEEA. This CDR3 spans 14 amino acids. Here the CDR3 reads CASSLRGGGKEQYF. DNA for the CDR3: TGTGCCAGCAGCTTACGTGGGGGCGGAAAAGAGCAGTACTTC.

CDR3 coding DNA: TGTGCCAGCAGCTTAATGAGACTAGCGGGGGGGCCAACAGATACGCAGTATTTT. Its protein is CASSLMRLAGGPTDTQYF. The chain recombines TRBV7-2 with TRBJ2-3; 14 bases align to TRBD2. The J segment lost 3 bases and the V segment lost 2 bases, leaving 7 bases of the junction unmatched. The CDR3 totals 18 residues. Germline CDR1 SGHTA, CDR2 FQGNSA.

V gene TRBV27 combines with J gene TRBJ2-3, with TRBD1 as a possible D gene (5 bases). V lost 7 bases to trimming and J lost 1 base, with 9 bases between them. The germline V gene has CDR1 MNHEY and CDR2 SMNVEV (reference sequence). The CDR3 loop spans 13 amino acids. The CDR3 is CASNPTGTDTQYF. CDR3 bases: TGTGCCAGCAACCCGACAGGCACAGATACGCAGTATTTT.

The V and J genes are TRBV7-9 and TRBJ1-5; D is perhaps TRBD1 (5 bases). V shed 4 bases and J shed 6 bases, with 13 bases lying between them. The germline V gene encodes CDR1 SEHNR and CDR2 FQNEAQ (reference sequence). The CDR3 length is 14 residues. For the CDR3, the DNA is TGTGCCAGCAGCTCGGAGACAGTTTTTCAGCCCCAGCATTTT. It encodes CASSSETVFQPQHF.

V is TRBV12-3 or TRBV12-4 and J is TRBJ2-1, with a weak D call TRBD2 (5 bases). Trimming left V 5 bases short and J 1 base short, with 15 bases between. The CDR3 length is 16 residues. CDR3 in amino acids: CASSSAQSGSYNEQFF. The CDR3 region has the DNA TGTGCCAGCAGTAGCGCGCAGTCGGGGTCCTACAATGAGCAGTTCTTC.

The CDR3 DNA reads TGCAGTGCTACCGGACAGGGGGCAGGAATGAGCAATCAGCCCCAGCATTTT. Its translation is CSATGQGAGMSNQPQHF. This chain links TRBV20-1 with TRBJ1-5, with 11 bases fitting TRBD1. The CDR3 totals 17 residues. Trimming at V came to 4 bases and at J to 1 base, leaving 9 bases not matched to a gene. Germline lookup yields CDR1 DFQATT and CDR2 SNEGSKA (reference sequence).

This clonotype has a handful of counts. The CDR3 sequence: CASSFLDRTNYGYTF. CDR3 nucleotide sequence: TGTGCCAGCAGCTTTCTGGACAGGACTAACTATGGCTACACCTTC. V gene TRBV5-6 combines with J gene TRBJ1-2; 7 nucleotides agree with TRBD1. Per the germline V gene, CDR1 is SGHDT and CDR2 is YYEEEE. The CDR3 contains 15 residues. After removal of 2 bases from V and 0 bases from J, the junction contained 4 bases not matched to a gene.

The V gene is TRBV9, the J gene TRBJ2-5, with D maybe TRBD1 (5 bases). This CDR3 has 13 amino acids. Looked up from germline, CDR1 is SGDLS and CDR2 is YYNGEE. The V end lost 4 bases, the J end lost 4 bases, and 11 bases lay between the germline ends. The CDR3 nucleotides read TGTGCCAGCAGCACCGGACAAACAGAGACCCAGTACTTC. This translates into CASSTGQTETQYF.

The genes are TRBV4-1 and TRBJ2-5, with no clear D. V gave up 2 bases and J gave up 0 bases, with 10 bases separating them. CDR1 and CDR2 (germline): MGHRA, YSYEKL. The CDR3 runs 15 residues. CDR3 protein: CASSQQDTYQETQYF. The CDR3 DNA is TGCGCCAGCAGCCAACAAGACACCTACCAAGAGACCCAGTACTTC.